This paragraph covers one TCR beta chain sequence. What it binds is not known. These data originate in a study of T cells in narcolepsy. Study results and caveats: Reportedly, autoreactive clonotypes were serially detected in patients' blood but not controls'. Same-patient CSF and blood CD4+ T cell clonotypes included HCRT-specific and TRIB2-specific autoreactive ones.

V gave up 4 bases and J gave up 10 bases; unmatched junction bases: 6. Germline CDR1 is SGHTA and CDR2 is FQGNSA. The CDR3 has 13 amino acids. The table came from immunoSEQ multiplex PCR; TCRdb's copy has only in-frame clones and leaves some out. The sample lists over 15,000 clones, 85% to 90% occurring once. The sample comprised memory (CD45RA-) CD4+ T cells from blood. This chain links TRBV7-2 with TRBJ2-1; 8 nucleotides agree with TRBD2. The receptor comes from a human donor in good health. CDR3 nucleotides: TGTGCCAGCAGCTCTCGGGCTAGCGGGGAGCAGTTCTTC. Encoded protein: CASSSRASGEQFF.